The table lists the clone carrying this TCR beta chain with a few counts. This sample was taken from a study of blood T cell repertoires in COVID-19. Source study methods: Amplifying reference gene primers gave estimates of nucleated cell counts. Some clones are missing from TCRdb's copy, which holds only in-frame ones; the method was immunoSEQ multiplex PCR. V, J and clone size derive from that table, while D and trimming were established from the DNA sequence. The sample records more than 250,000 clones, about nine tenths being singletons. V gave up 3 bases and J gave up 2 bases; unmatched junction bases: 5. The CDR3 is made up of 15 amino acids. CDR1 is SGDLS, CDR2 YYNGEE, per germline.

This clonotype was sampled from a middle-aged man with active or convalescent COVID-19. The sample consisted of peripheral blood. The chain recombines TRBV9 with TRBJ2-3; 8 positions agree with TRBD1. CDR3: CASSEQGESTDTQYF. The CDR3 DNA reads as TGTGCCAGCAGCGAACAGGGGGAGTCCACAGATACGCAGTATTTT.